These 4 T cell receptor beta chains were all obtained from the same sample, sequenced in a study of TIL therapy for anti-PD-1-resistant metastatic lung cancer. Time point reported: pre-treatment sample, taken before nivolumab and TIL therapy. Sequencing used immunoSEQ v3. Clones were read by immunoSEQ multiplex PCR, and TCRdb kept only the in-frame ones, dropping some. Of 55,000 to 70,000 clones in the sample, around 90% are singletons; the top ten hold roughly 2.6%. The specimen was blood, collected at baseline. The receptors stem from a person aged 25 to 79 with non-small cell lung cancer.

CDR3 coding DNA: TGTGCCAGCAGTTACTCGGGGGTCCCAACTAATGAAAAACTGTTTTTT. This encodes CASSYSGVPTNEKLFF. This chain links TRBV6-5 with TRBJ1-4; a weak D match, TRBD1 (5 bases). V gave up 0 bases and J gave up 0 bases, with 8 bases separating them. Germline V gene data show CDR1 as MNHEY and CDR2 as SVGAGI. The CDR3 covers 16 residues.

The chain is built from TRBV28 and TRBJ2-1; D call uncertain. From germline, CDR1 is MDHEN and CDR2 SYDVKM. Trimming removed 5 bases from V and 7 bases from J, with 9 bases in between. The CDR3 contains 12 residues. CDR3 region: CASSLTVNEQFF. CDR3 bases: TGTGCCAGCAGTCTCACAGTGAATGAGCAGTTCTTC.

The rearrangement links TRBV9 to TRBJ2-7; unclear D gene. The CDR3 sequence is 13 residues long. Between the trimmed V and J ends, which lost 0 bases and 1 base, there was a span of 5 bases. In germline, CDR1 is SGDLS, CDR2 YYNGEE. The CDR3 spells CASSVDISYEQYF. CDR3 coding DNA: TGTGCCAGCAGCGTAGACATTTCCTACGAGCAGTACTTC.

The gene calls are TRBV5-1 and TRBJ2-3; TRBD1 aligns across 7 bases. With 4 bases clipped from V and 3 bases from J, the junction kept 8 bases outside the gene matches. Germline V lookup: CDR1 SGHRS, CDR2 YFSETQ. The CDR3 is 15 amino acids. CDR3 DNA: TGCGCCAGCAGCGTACTAGGGGGCTTAACAGATACGCAGTATTTT. This sequence encodes CASSVLGGLTDTQYF. The full variable domain, with the rest looked up from reference TRBV5-1 and TRBJ2-3, is KAGVTQTPRYLIKTRGQQVTLSCSPISGHRSVSWYQQTPGQGLQFLFEYFSETQRNKGNFPGRFSGRQFSNSRSEMNVSTLELGDSALYLCASSVLGGLTDTQYFGPGTRLTVL.